Listed below are T cell receptor beta chains from one sample, sequenced in a study of blood T cell repertoires in COVID-19. TCRdb's copy holds only in-frame clones and misses some; the assay was immunoSEQ multiplex PCR. The sample includes fewer than 200,000 clones, 83% seen only once; the top ten take roughly 1.9%. What was sequenced was peripheral blood. These receptors were obtained from an elderly woman with acute or convalescent COVID-19. Each CDR3 is given with its conserved first and last residue. Each record gives: D gene, J gene, V gene, CDR3 DNA, CDR3 protein. D genes are given only for firm matches.

D: NA; J: TRBJ2-1; V: TRBV5-1; DNA: TGCGCCAGCAGCTTGGTAGCGGTGAGCTCCTACAATGAGCAGTTCTTC; CDR3: CASSLVAVSSYNEQFF
D: NA; J: TRBJ2-5; V: TRBV3-1/TRBV3-2; DNA: TGTGCCAGCAGCCATGCGGGGGCAAAAGAGACCCAGTACTTC; CDR3: CASSHAGAKETQYF
D: NA; J: TRBJ1-5; V: TRBV24-1; DNA: TGTGCCACCAGTGATTTGGGGCCCTCGCCCCAGCATTTT; CDR3: CATSDLGPSPQHF
D: NA; J: TRBJ1-2; V: TRBV28; DNA: TGTGCCAGCAGTCCCCCGGCGGGCCGCGGCTATGGCTACACCTTC; CDR3: CASSPPAGRGYGYTF
D: NA; J: TRBJ1-1; V: TRBV4-1; DNA: TGCGCCAGCAGCCAAGATTACGGGAATGCTTTCTTT; CDR3: CASSQDYGNAFF
D: TRBD1; J: TRBJ1-5; V: TRBV5-5; DNA: TGTGCCAGCACCCGGGATACAGGGGGAGTTCAGCCCCAGCATTTT; CDR3: CASTRDTGGVQPQHF
D: NA; J: TRBJ1-1; V: TRBV9; DNA: TGTGCCAGCAGCGCGCAGGGTGCCGGCACTGAAGCTTTCTTT; CDR3: CASSAQGAGTEAFF
D: TRBD1; J: TRBJ2-7; V: TRBV7-2; DNA: TGTGCCAGCAGCTTAGCGGACAGGAAGGAGCAGTACTTC; CDR3: CASSLADRKEQYF
D: NA; J: TRBJ1-1; V: TRBV7-2; DNA: TGTGCCAGCAGCTTAGACGCCAGAACGAACACTGAAGCTTTCTTT; CDR3: CASSLDARTNTEAFF
D: NA; J: TRBJ1-3; V: TRBV3-1/TRBV3-2; DNA: TGTGCCAGCAGCCTAGGCGGGGAAAACACCATATATTTT; CDR3: CASSLGGENTIYF